The 16 T cell receptor beta chains below come from one sample, sequenced in a study of blood T cell repertoires in COVID-19 (dated by TCRdb to 2019 to 2021). Library preparation was by the immunoSEQ multiplex PCR assay. Here the immuneACCESS table is served through TCRdb, limited to in-frame sequences with V and J called. Missing clones are a known gap in these copies; in checked studies unresolved V genes cover under half, and the rest lacks a known reason. This sample is represented by about 170,000 clones; around two thirds of them were singletons. The top ten clones comprise 2.5% to 3.5% of the sample. The sample was peripheral blood. The origin of the receptors is a woman older than 75 with acute or convalescent COVID-19.

This clone turned up a few times. This chain connects TRBV28 to TRBJ2-1; TRBD2 matches at 14 bases. This CDR3 is 20 amino acids long. The junction had 12 bases not matched to a gene; V was cut back by 5 bases and J by 0 bases. Looked up from germline, CDR1 is MDHEN and CDR2 is SYDVKM. The CDR3 bases are TGTGCCAGCAGTGGCTTCCCAGGACTAGCGGGAGGTTCCTCCTACAATGAGCAGTTCTTC. Residues: CASSGFPGLAGGSSYNEQFF.

The J gene is TRBJ2-2, the V gene TRBV12-2; no check of the table's D call, TRBD2, against the DNA was made. TRBV12-2 is listed as a pseudogene. The CDR3 contains 16 residues. The CDR3 loop is CASRILAGVRTGELFF. For the CDR3, the DNA is TGTGCAAGTCGCATACTAGCGGGAGTACGCACCGGGGAGCTGTTTTTT.

V usage is TRBV5-6 and J usage is TRBJ2-2, with no clear D. The germline V and J ends were trimmed by 3 bases and 4 bases, with 10 bases remaining between them. The germline V gene has CDR1 SGHDT and CDR2 YYEEEE. CDR3 size: 14 residues. This CDR3 is CASSSLDLTGELFF. The CDR3 DNA reads as TGTGCCAGCAGCTCCCTAGACCTCACCGGGGAGCTGTTTTTT. The variable domain in full, with the rest retrieved from reference TRBV5-6 and TRBJ2-2, is DAGVTQSPTHLIKTRGQQVTLRCSPKSGHDTVSWYQQALGQGPQFIFQYYEEEERQRGNFPDRFSGHQFPNYSSELNVNALLLGDSALYLCASSSLDLTGELFFGEGSRLTVL.

The V and J genes are TRBV7-3 and TRBJ2-1; TRBD1 is a possible D gene (6 bases). This CDR3 has 15 residues. Germline CDR1 is SGHTA and CDR2 is FQGTGA. Trimming shortened V by 6 bases and J by 5 bases, and 17 bases separated the two germline ends. The CDR3 protein is CASRPQGSLNNEQFF. In nucleotides, the CDR3 is TGTGCCAGCAGACCACAGGGATCGTTGAACAATGAGCAGTTCTTC.

The chain combines TRBV2 with TRBJ2-2; 8 nucleotides agree with TRBD1. V lost 6 bases and J lost 2; bases outside the gene matches: 11. Germline V gene lookup returns CDR1 SNHLY and CDR2 FYNNEI. The CDR3 is made up of 17 amino acids. The DNA for the CDR3 is TGTGCCAGCAGCTTAAGACAGGGGACACTTAACACCGGGGAGCTGTTTTTT. Its translation is CASSLRQGTLNTGELFF. Using reference TRBV2 and TRBJ2-2 for the parts outside the CDR3, the full variable domain is EPEVTQTPSHQVTQMGQEVILRCVPISNHLYFYWYRQILGQKVEFLVSFYNNEISEKSEIFDDQFSVERPDGSNFTLKIRSTKLEDSAMYFCASSLRQGTLNTGELFFGEGSRLTVL.

This rearrangement joins TRBV2 to TRBJ1-3; D unclear. Per the germline V gene, CDR1 is SNHLY and CDR2 is FYNNEI. The germline V and J ends were trimmed by 6 bases and 4 bases, with 13 bases remaining between them. The length of the CDR3 is 14 residues. DNA of the CDR3: TGTGCCAGCAGGAACCGACTAGGGGGAAACACCATATATTTT. Protein: CASRNRLGGNTIYF.

The V gene is TRBV5-5, the J gene TRBJ2-3; 10 bases align to TRBD2. In germline, CDR1 is SGHKS, CDR2 YYEKEE (reference sequence). Germline trimming cut 2 bases from V and 4 bases from J; bases unmatched to any gene: 10. The CDR3 length is 17 residues. The CDR3 sequence: CASSFGLAGVDADTQYF. The CDR3 DNA follows: TGTGCCAGCAGCTTCGGGCTAGCGGGAGTTGACGCAGATACGCAGTATTTT. Full variable domain (rest looked up from reference TRBV5-5 and TRBJ2-3): DAGVTQSPTHLIKTRGQQVTLRCSPISGHKSVSWYQQVLGQGPQFIFQYYEKEERGRGNFPDRFSARQFPNYSSELNVNALLLGDSALYLCASSFGLAGVDADTQYFGPGTRLTVL.

This chain uses TRBV2 with TRBJ1-5; the D gene is possibly TRBD1 (6 bases). CDR1 SNHLY and CDR2 FYNNEI come from the germline V gene. V lost 4 bases, J lost 1 base, and 8 bases lay in between. CDR3 length equals 14 residues. CDR3 region: CASSGQASNQPQHF. In DNA form, the CDR3 reads TGTGCCAGCAGTGGACAGGCAAGCAATCAGCCCCAGCATTTT.

The rearrangement joins TRBV28 to TRBJ2-2, with 8 positions matching TRBD2. J was trimmed by 6 bases and V by 3 bases; bases with no gene match: 6. Germline values: CDR1 MDHEN, CDR2 SYDVKM. CDR3 length: 15 amino acids. The CDR3 is CASSLFGRVSGELFF. CDR3 DNA sequence: TGTGCCAGCAGTTTGTTCGGGAGGGTTTCCGGGGAGCTGTTTTTT.

The chain carries TRBV3-1 (or the pseudogene TRBV3-2) and TRBJ1-5; TRBD1 matches at 8 bases. J gave up 6 bases and V 3 bases, and 1 base lay outside the gene matches. CDR1 and CDR2 from the germline V gene are LGHDT and YNNKEL (reference sequence). The CDR3 totals 13 residues. This CDR3 is CASSQTGVQPQHF. The CDR3 DNA is TGTGCCAGCAGCCAGACAGGGGTTCAGCCCCAGCATTTT.

This chain links TRBV18 with TRBJ2-5; D is undetermined. This CDR3 region has 12 residues. Germline assignment: CDR1 KGHSH and CDR2 LQKENI. The V end was cut by 5 bases, the J end by 3 bases, with 7 bases between. The CDR3 sequence: CASSRVEETQYF. Written as DNA, the CDR3 is TGTGCCAGCTCAAGAGTTGAAGAGACCCAGTACTTC.

V gene TRBV27 combines with J gene TRBJ1-5; TRBD1 matches at 10 bases. This CDR3 spans 16 amino acids. Germline-derived CDR1 and CDR2 are MNHEY and SMNVEV (reference sequence). With V trimmed by 2 bases and J by 5 bases, 6 bases remained unmatched. The CDR3 DNA sequence: TGTGCCAGCAGTTTAAAGCCGGGACAGGGGTATCAGCCCCAGCATTTT. Translating gives CASSLKPGQGYQPQHF.

The chain joins TRBV5-1 to TRBJ2-2; 11 bases align to TRBD1. Germline V gene data show CDR1 as SGHRS and CDR2 as YFSETQ. The trim removed 3 bases at V and 4 bases at J, leaving 2 bases unmatched. The CDR3 extends over 15 amino acids. The CDR3 sequence: CASSSGTGGTGELFF. Written as DNA, the CDR3 is TGCGCCAGCAGCTCCGGGACAGGGGGCACCGGGGAGCTGTTTTTT.

This clone has a handful of counts. J is TRBJ2-7 and V is TRBV10-2; 11 bases line up with TRBD1. The CDR3 has 14 amino acids. V lost 6 bases to trimming and J lost 3 bases; unmatched junction nucleotides: 4. CDR1 and CDR2 from the germline V gene are WSHSY and SAAADI. The CDR3 loop is CASRGTGGHYEQYF. CDR3 in DNA: TGCGCCAGCAGGGGGACAGGGGGGCACTACGAGCAGTACTTC.

V is TRBV28 and J is TRBJ1-2; TRBD1 is a possible D gene (5 bases). The V end lost 4 bases, the J end lost 4 bases, and 10 bases lay between the germline ends. Germline CDR1 is MDHEN and CDR2 is SYDVKM. This CDR3 is built from 13 residues. The CDR3 sequence: CASSWGGSYGYTF. CDR3 bases: TGTGCCAGCAGTTGGGGGGGGTCCTATGGCTACACCTTC.

V usage is TRBV9 and J usage is TRBJ1-2; D call uncertain. Germline CDR1 SGDLS, CDR2 YYNGEE. Between the trimmed V and J ends, which lost 4 bases and 7 bases, there was a span of 14 bases. This CDR3 is 13 amino acids long. In nucleotides, the CDR3 is TGTGCCAGCAGCCCCACACCGGGTGGTGGCTACACCTTC. Protein sequence: CASSPTPGGGYTF.